This T cell receptor (beta chain) was retrieved from a study of long-term antiretroviral therapy in people with HIV. The study's findings and limits: Upon ART, diversity increased but remained lower than transplant donor controls.

They ran version v3.0 of the immunoSEQ assay at survey level. Assay: immunoSEQ multiplex PCR; the TCRdb copy retains only in-frame clones and omits some. This table has tens of thousands of clones, about 85% appearing once. The count of this clone is one. The antigen is not known. Germline loops: CDR1 PRHDT, CDR2 FYEKMQ (reference sequence). The CDR3 contains 15 residues. V shed 4 bases and J shed 3 bases, with 16 bases lying between them. This TCR derives from a man aged 35 to 55 with HIV. The J gene is TRBJ2-7, the V gene TRBV13; D gene uncertain. The sample here was unsorted PBMCs, taken approximately 4.8 years after starting antiretroviral therapy. CDR3 in DNA: TGTGCCAGCAGCTCCACCCAGACGAGTCACTACGAGCAGTACTTC. Amino acid sequence: CASSSTQTSHYEQYF.